A single sample is the source of the 20 T cell receptor beta chains below, sequenced in a study of blood T cell repertoires in COVID-19. Profiling relied on immunoSEQ multiplex PCR, and the TCRdb table lists in-frame clones only, not all of them. Here the sample spans approximately 200,000 clones, around 75% being singletons. The specimen sequenced was peripheral blood. Receptor source: a human donor in a cohort sampled during active COVID-19.

The chain recombines TRBV28 with TRBJ2-1; 16 bases are a match to TRBD2. This CDR3 region has 19 residues. J gave up 0 bases and V 4 bases, and 6 bases lay outside the gene matches. In germline, CDR1 is MDHEN, CDR2 SYDVKM. The CDR3 DNA is TGTGCCAGCAGTTCCCTGGGACTAGCGGGAGGGAGCTCCTACAATGAGCAGTTCTTC. Translating it yields CASSSLGLAGGSSYNEQFF.

The chain uses TRBV9 and TRBJ2-3; 8 nucleotides agree with TRBD2. The CDR3 is 16 residues long. V shed 2 bases, J shed 0 bases, and the junction held 5 bases outside the gene matches. Germline CDR1 and CDR2: SGDLS and YYNGEE. The DNA of the CDR3 is TGTGCCAGCAGCGTCCAAGCGGGAGTCAGCACAGATACGCAGTATTTT. Its translation is CASSVQAGVSTDTQYF.

This clone was picked up many times. The J gene is TRBJ2-7, the V gene TRBV21-1; TRBD1, the table's D call, was not compared with the DNA. TRBV21-1 is assigned pseudogene status. CDR3 length equals 12 residues. This CDR3 is CASPPDSHEQYF. DNA for the CDR3: TGTGCCAGTCCTCCGGACAGCCACGAGCAGTACTTC.

The chain carries TRBV2 and TRBJ1-2, with D perhaps matching TRBD1 (6 bases). There are 12 residues in the CDR3. Looked up from germline, CDR1 is SNHLY and CDR2 is FYNNEI. V was pared by 6 bases and J by 9 bases, with 14 bases between. This CDR3 reads CASRMDSGRYTF. CDR3 sequence (DNA): TGTGCCAGCAGGATGGACAGTGGTCGCTACACCTTC.

The genes are TRBV7-3 and TRBJ2-5, with D possibly TRBD2 on 6 matching bases. This CDR3 region has 13 residues. Trimming pared 4 bases from V and 5 bases from J, leaving 11 bases between. The V gene's germline CDR1 is SGHTA and CDR2 FQGTGA. The CDR3 DNA sequence: TGTGCCAGCAGCTCACAGACTAGGGAGACCCAGTACTTC. It translates to CASSSQTRETQYF.

This chain links TRBV6-2 or TRBV6-3 with TRBJ1-5; 7 nucleotides agree with TRBD1. The CDR3 has 20 residues. V was pared by 0 bases and J by 10 bases, with 24 bases of the junction left unmatched. Germline V gives CDR1 MNHEY, CDR2 SVGEGT. CDR3 sequence (DNA): TGTGCCAGCAGTTACTCTTCCCCAACTCAGGACAGGATCAGAGGTATCCCCCAGCATTTT. It is translated as CASSYSSPTQDRIRGIPQHF.

The chain recombines TRBV28 with TRBJ2-7, with 13 bases fitting TRBD2. The CDR3 contains 13 residues. V shed 8 bases, J shed 7 bases, and the junction held 5 bases outside the gene matches. From germline, CDR1 is MDHEN and CDR2 SYDVKM. CDR3 loop: CASWSTSGREQYF. The DNA for the CDR3 is TGTGCCAGCTGGTCGACTAGCGGGAGGGAGCAGTACTTC.

The chain employs TRBV10-3 and TRBJ2-3, with TRBD2 matching 11 bases. The V and J ends lost 4 bases and 2 bases, in that order; junction bases with no gene match: 5. Per the germline V gene, CDR1 is ENHRY and CDR2 is SYGVKD. The CDR3 covers 16 residues. The CDR3 nucleotides are TGTGCCATCAGTGTAGGGACTAGCGGTTCCACAGATACGCAGTATTTT. Translated: CAISVGTSGSTDTQYF.

The chain couples TRBV27 to TRBJ1-5; 12 nucleotides align to TRBD1. Germline CDR1 is MNHEY and CDR2 is SMNVEV (reference sequence). This CDR3 region has 16 residues. The V segment lost 2 bases and the J segment 7 bases; nucleotides outside the gene matches: 6. CDR3 sequence (DNA): TGTGCCAGCAGTTTAGGGACAGGGGGCAGCAGACAGCCCCAGCATTTT. Translated: CASSLGTGGSRQPQHF.

The rearrangement joins TRBV6-5 to TRBJ1-5, with D possibly TRBD1 on 6 matching bases. Germline lookup yields CDR1 MNHEY and CDR2 SVGAGI. The CDR3 length is 15 residues. Trimming took 3 bases from V and 3 from J, leaving 12 bases between them. The CDR3 loop reads CASSYGRGSNQPQHF. CDR3 bases: TGTGCCAGCAGTTATGGAAGGGGGTCCAATCAGCCCCAGCATTTT.

This clone was picked up a small number of times. The rearrangement joins TRBV7-9 to TRBJ1-2; D perhaps matches TRBD1 (6 bases). The CDR3 is 15 amino acids. Germline CDR1 reads SEHNR; CDR2 reads FQNEAQ (reference sequence). V dropped 6 bases and J dropped 4 bases, with 18 bases sitting between them. Written as DNA, the CDR3 is TGTGCCAGCAGACGTAGAGCAGGGGAACCCTATGGCTACACCTTC. It specifies CASRRRAGEPYGYTF.

V gene TRBV21-1 combines with J gene TRBJ2-7; the D call in the table, TRBD2, was not verified against the DNA. TRBV21-1 is recorded as a pseudogene. The CDR3 is 15 amino acids. The CDR3 loop reads CASSPLAVSSYEQYF. Here the CDR3 DNA reads TGTGCCAGCAGCCCGCTAGCGGTTAGCTCCTACGAGCAGTACTTC.

The table lists this clone with a few counts. The chain employs TRBV19 and TRBJ2-1; tentative D call: TRBD2 (6 bases). The ends were cut back, 5 bases at V and 1 base at J, with 18 bases in the middle. CDR3 length equals 17 residues. The germline V gene encodes CDR1 LNHDA and CDR2 SQIVND (reference sequence). CDR3 sequence: CASSFPSYGSSYNEQFF. The CDR3, as DNA: TGTGCCAGTAGTTTCCCCTCCTACGGGAGTTCCTACAATGAGCAGTTCTTC.

The chain carries TRBV6-5 and TRBJ1-1; 7 bases map to TRBD1. The trim removed 4 bases at V and 0 bases at J, leaving 2 bases unmatched. Germline CDR1 reads MNHEY; CDR2 reads SVGAGI. CDR3 length: 14 residues. CDR3 region: CASSFGTVNTEAFF. The CDR3 region has the DNA TGTGCCAGCAGTTTCGGGACAGTGAACACTGAAGCTTTCTTT.

The V gene is TRBV7-9, the J gene TRBJ1-1; 8 bases map to TRBD1. V dropped 3 bases and J dropped 5; count of bases not matched to a gene: 5. CDR1 SEHNR and CDR2 FQNEAQ come from the germline V gene (reference sequence). This CDR3 has 14 residues. CDR3 in amino acids: CASSLTGVWTEAFF. The CDR3 nucleotides are TGTGCCAGCAGCTTGACAGGGGTTTGGACTGAAGCTTTCTTT.

The chain links TRBV2 to TRBJ2-5; TRBD2 agrees at 15 bases. CDR1 is SNHLY, CDR2 FYNNEI, per germline. The CDR3 contains 16 residues. After removal of 6 bases from V and 5 bases from J, the junction contained 7 bases not matched to a gene. The DNA for the CDR3 is TGTGCCAGCAGATGGACTAGCGGGAGGGTTGGGGAGACCCAGTACTTC. Residues: CASRWTSGRVGETQYF.

The chain employs TRBV27 and TRBJ1-6; D call uncertain. The germline V and J ends were trimmed by 3 bases and 9 bases, with 6 bases remaining between them. The CDR3 consists of 12 residues. Looked up from germline, CDR1 is MNHEY and CDR2 is SMNVEV (reference sequence). The CDR3 DNA reads as TGTGCCAGCAGTTTTCCCTTTTCACCCCTCCACTTT. Protein product: CASSFPFSPLHF.

The chain carries TRBV19 and TRBJ1-2; D is unresolved. The CDR3 runs 13 residues. Trimming shortened V by 9 bases and J by 1 base, and 12 bases separated the two germline ends. Germline loops: CDR1 LNHDA, CDR2 SQIVND (reference sequence). In DNA, the CDR3 is TGTGCCAGCACCACTAGACATAACTATGGCTACACCTTC. Protein: CASTTRHNYGYTF.

The chain recombines TRBV27 with TRBJ2-6; possible D gene TRBD1, 6 bases. CDR1 and CDR2 (germline): MNHEY, SMNVEV (reference sequence). This CDR3 contains 16 residues. The V end lost 8 bases, the J end lost 0 bases, and 14 bases lay between the germline ends. CDR3 sequence (DNA): TGTGCCAGCTTACCGGGACATTACTCTGGGGCCAACGTCCTGACTTTC. Residues: CASLPGHYSGANVLTF.

This clone was detected only once. The V and J genes are TRBV27 and TRBJ2-3, with D hard to call. The length of the CDR3 is 15 residues. Trimming stripped 7 bases from V and 0 bases from J, with 14 bases between. Germline V gene lookup returns CDR1 MNHEY and CDR2 SMNVEV (reference sequence). The CDR3 here is CASMPADSSTDTQYF. The CDR3 region has the DNA TGTGCCAGCATGCCCGCGGATAGCAGCACAGATACGCAGTATTTT.